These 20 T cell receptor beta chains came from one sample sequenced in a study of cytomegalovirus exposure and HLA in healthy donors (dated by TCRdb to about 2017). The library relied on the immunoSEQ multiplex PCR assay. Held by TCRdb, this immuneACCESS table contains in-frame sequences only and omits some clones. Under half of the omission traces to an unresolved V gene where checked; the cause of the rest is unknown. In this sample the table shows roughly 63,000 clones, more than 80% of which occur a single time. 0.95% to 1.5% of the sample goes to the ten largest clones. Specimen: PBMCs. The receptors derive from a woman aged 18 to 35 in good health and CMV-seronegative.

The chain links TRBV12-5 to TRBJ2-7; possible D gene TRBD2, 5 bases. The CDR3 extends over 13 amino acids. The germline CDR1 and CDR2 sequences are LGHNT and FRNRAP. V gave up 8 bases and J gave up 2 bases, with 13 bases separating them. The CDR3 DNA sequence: TGTGCTAGTCGAAGGACTGGGACCTACGAGCAGTACTTC. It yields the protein CASRRTGTYEQYF. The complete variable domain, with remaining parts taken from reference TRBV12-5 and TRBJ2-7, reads DARVTQTPRHKVTEMGQEVTMRCQPILGHNTVFWYRQTMMQGLELLAYFRNRAPLDDSGMPKDRFSAEMPDATLATLKIQPSEPRDSAVYFCASRRTGTYEQYFGPGTRLTVT.

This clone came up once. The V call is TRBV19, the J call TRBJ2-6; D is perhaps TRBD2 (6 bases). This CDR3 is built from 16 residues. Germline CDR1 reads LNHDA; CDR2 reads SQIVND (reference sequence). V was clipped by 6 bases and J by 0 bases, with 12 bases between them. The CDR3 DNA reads TGTGCCAGTAGGACCGGGACTCCCTCTGGGGCCAACGTCCTGACTTTC. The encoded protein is CASRTGTPSGANVLTF.

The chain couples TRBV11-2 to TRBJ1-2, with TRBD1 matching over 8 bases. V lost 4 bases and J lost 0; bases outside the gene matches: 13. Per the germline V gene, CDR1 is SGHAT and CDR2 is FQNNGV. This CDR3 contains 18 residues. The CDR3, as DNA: TGTGCCAGCAGCTCAGTCCGGGACAGGAGACTCACTAACTATGGCTACACCTTC. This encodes CASSSVRDRRLTNYGYTF.

CDR3 sequence: CASSGLAGGRADTQYF. DNA for the CDR3: TGTGCCAGCTCAGGACTAGCGGGAGGCCGGGCAGATACGCAGTATTTT. J is TRBJ2-3 and V is TRBV18; 14 bases match TRBD2. Germline trimming cut 5 bases from V and 4 bases from J; bases unmatched to any gene: 5. CDR3 length equals 16 residues. Germline V gene data show CDR1 as KGHSH and CDR2 as LQKENI.

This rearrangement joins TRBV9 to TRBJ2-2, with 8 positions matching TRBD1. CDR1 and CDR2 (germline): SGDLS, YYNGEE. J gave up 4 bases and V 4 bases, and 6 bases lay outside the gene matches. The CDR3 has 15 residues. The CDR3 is CASSPTGGSTGELFF. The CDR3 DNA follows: TGTGCCAGCAGCCCCACAGGGGGGTCCACCGGGGAGCTGTTTTTT.

This CDR3 is CASSSRDRVGAGAKNIQYF. In DNA form, the CDR3 reads TGTGCCAGCAGTTCCCGGGACAGGGTAGGGGCGGGAGCCAAAAACATTCAGTACTTC. This rearrangement joins TRBV28 to TRBJ2-4, with 9 bases identical to TRBD1. The CDR3 is made up of 19 amino acids. Germline V gene lookup returns CDR1 MDHEN and CDR2 SYDVKM. The V gene end was trimmed by 4 bases and the J gene end by 0 bases; junction bases not matched to a gene: 13.

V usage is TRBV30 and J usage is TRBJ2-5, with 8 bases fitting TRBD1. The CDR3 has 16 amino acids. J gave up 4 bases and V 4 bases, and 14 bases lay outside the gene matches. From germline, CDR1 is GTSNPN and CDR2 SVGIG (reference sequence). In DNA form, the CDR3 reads TGTGCCTGGAACCAAAAACGGACAGGGCCAGGAGAGACCCAGTACTTC. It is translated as CAWNQKRTGPGETQYF.

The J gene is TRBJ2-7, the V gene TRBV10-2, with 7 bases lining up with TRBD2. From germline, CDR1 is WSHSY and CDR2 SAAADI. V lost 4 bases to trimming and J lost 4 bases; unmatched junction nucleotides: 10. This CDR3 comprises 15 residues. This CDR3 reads CASSAYQRAGYEQYF. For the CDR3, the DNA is TGCGCCAGCAGTGCGTACCAGCGAGCGGGATACGAGCAGTACTTC.

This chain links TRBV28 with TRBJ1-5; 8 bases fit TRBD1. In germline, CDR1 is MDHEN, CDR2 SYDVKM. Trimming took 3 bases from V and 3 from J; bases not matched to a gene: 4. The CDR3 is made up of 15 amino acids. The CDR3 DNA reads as TGTGCCAGCAGTTTGTGGGGACAGGACAATCAGCCCCAGCATTTT. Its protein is CASSLWGQDNQPQHF.

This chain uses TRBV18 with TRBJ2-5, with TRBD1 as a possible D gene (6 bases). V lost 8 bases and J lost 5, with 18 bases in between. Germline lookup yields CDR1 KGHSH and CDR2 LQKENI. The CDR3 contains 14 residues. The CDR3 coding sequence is TGTGCCAGCCAAAAGGAAGGGGGATCTGAGACCCAGTACTTC. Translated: CASQKEGGSETQYF. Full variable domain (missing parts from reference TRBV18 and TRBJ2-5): NAGVMQNPRHLVRRRGQEARLRCSPMKGHSHVYWYRQLPEEGLKFMVYLQKENIIDESGMPKERFSAEFPKEGPSILRIQQVVRGDSAAYFCASQKEGGSETQYFGPGTRLLVL.

In DNA form, the CDR3 reads TGTGCCAGCTCACACGATTTGGCCAGGGGGCTAGGTCAGCCCCAGCATTTT. This codes for CASSHDLARGLGQPQHF. V gene TRBV18 combines with J gene TRBJ1-5, with 8 bases fitting TRBD1. The CDR3 runs to 17 residues. J lost 6 bases, V lost 4 bases, and 14 bases had no gene match. The germline gives CDR1 KGHSH, CDR2 LQKENI.

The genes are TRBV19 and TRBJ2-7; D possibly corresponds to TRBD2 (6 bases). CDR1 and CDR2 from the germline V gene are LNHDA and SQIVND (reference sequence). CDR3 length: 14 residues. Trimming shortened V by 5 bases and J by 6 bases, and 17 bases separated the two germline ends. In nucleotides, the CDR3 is TGTGCCAGTAGTGCGGACTACAGGTACACCGAGCAGTACTTC. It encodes CASSADYRYTEQYF.

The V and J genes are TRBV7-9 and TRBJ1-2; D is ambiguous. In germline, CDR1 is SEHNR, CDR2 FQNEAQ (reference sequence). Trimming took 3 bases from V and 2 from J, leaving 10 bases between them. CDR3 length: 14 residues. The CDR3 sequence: CASSFETGNYGYTF. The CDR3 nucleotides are TGTGCCAGCAGCTTCGAGACGGGGAACTATGGCTACACCTTC.

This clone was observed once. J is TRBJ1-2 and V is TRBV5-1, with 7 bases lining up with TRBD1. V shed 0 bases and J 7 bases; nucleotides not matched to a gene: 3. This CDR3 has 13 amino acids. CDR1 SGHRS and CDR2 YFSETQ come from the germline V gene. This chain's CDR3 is CASSLGQGGGYTF. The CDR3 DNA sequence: TGCGCCAGCAGCTTGGGACAGGGTGGTGGCTACACCTTC.

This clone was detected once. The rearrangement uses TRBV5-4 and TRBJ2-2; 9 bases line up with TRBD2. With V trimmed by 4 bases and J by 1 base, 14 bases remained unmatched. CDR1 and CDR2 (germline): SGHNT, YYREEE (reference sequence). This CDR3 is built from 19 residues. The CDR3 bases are TGTGCCAGCAGCACAGGAGGAGCGGGAGGTTCTTGGAACACCGGGGAGCTGTTTTTT. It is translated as CASSTGGAGGSWNTGELFF.

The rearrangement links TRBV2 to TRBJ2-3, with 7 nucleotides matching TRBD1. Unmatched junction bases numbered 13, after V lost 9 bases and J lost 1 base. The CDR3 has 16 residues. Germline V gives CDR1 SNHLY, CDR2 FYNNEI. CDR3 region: CASRTGQSLGTDTQYF. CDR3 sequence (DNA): TGTGCCAGTCGTACGGGACAGTCCTTAGGCACAGATACGCAGTATTTT.

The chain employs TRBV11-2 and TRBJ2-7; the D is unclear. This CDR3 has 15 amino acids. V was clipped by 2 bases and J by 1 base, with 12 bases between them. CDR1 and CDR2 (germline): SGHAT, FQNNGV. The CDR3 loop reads CASSLPEAGSYEQYF. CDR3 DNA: TGTGCCAGCAGCTTACCCGAAGCCGGGTCCTACGAGCAGTACTTC.

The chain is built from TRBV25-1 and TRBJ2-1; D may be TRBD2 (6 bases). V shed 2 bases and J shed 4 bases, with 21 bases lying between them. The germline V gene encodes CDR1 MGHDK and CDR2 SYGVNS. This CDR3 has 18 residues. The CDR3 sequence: CASSEVSLQTRRYNEQFF. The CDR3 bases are TGTGCCAGCAGTGAAGTGTCCCTCCAGACTAGACGATACAATGAGCAGTTCTTC.

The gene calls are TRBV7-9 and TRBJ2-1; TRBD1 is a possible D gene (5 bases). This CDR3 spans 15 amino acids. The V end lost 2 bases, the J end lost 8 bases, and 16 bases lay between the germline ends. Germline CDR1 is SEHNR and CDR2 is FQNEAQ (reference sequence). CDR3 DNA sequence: TGTGCCAGCAGCTTATGGGGCATTTTTGAGGATGAGCAGTTCTTC. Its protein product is CASSLWGIFEDEQFF. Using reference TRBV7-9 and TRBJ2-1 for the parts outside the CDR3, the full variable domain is DTGVSQNPRHKITKRGQNVTFRCDPISEHNRLYWYRQTLGQGPEFLTYFQNEAQLEKSRLLSDRFSAERPKGSFSTLEIQRTEQGDSAMYLCASSLWGIFEDEQFFGPGTRLTVL.

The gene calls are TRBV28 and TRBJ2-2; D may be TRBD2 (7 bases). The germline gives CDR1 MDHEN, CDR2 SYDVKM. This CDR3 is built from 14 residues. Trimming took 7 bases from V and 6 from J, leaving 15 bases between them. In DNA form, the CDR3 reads TGTGCCAGCACCGTGGCGGGGGCCCCCGGGGAGCTGTTTTTT. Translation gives CASTVAGAPGELFF. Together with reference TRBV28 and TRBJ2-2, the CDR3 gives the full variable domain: DVKVTQSSRYLVKRTGEKVFLECVQDMDHENMFWYRQDPGLGLRLIYFSYDVKMKEKGDIPEGYSVSREKKERFSLILESASTNQTSMYLCASTVAGAPGELFFGEGSRLTVL.